This paragraph covers one T cell receptor (beta chain) sequence. The antigen is unknown. A much bigger clone sits one base away, suggesting this may be a read error. CDR3 length: 16 residues. V was pared by 6 bases and J by 2 bases, with 17 bases between. Germline CDR1 and CDR2: LNHDA and SQIVND (reference sequence). The data belong to a study of blood T cells in healthy people across ages. Study findings and constraints: Per million T cells, TCR beta diversity dropped roughly linearly as age increased. A conclusive naive versus antigen-experienced comparison was prevented by the unsorted PBMCs. Lack of knowledge of donor CMV status possibly confounded expanded clonotype changes.

The second PCR ran about 6 to 12 cycles with a sample-barcoded 5' primer and J-beta primers. From each sample, at least 3 million paired-end reads containing CDR3 were obtained. TCRdb analysed the 5' RACE reads with MiXCR anew, one entry per CDR3 protein. The sample includes hundreds of thousands of distinct CDR3 sequences, less than 40% of them seen just once. Sequencing was carried out using blood. The source of this sequence is a woman aged 80 or older in good health. The chain couples TRBV19 to TRBJ1-5; no definite D call. The CDR3 coding sequence is TGTGCCAGTAGCGTTATCAGGACCCGCGGCAATCAGCCCCAGCATTTT. It encodes CASSVIRTRGNQPQHF.